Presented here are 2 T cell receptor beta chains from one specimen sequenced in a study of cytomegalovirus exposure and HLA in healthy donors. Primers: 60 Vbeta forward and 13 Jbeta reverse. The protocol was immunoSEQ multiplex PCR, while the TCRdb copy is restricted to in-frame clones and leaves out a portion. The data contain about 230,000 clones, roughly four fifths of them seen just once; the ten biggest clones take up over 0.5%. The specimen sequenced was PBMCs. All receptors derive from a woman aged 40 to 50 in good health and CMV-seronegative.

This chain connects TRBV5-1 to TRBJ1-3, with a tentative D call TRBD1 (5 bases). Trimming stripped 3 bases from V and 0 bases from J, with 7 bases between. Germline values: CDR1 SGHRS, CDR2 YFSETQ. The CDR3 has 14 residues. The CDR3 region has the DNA TGCGCCAGCAGCTCCGACAGCTCTGGAAACACCATATATTTT. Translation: CASSSDSSGNTIYF.

The CDR3 protein is CASSLVGAILPGYTF. CDR3 nucleotide sequence: TGTGCCAGCAGCTTGGTGGGGGCCATTCTCCCTGGCTACACCTTC. This chain connects TRBV5-6 to TRBJ1-2; a possible D gene is TRBD1 (6 bases). Trimming removed 0 bases from V and 7 bases from J, with 16 bases in between. In germline, CDR1 is SGHDT, CDR2 YYEEEE. This CDR3 has 15 amino acids.